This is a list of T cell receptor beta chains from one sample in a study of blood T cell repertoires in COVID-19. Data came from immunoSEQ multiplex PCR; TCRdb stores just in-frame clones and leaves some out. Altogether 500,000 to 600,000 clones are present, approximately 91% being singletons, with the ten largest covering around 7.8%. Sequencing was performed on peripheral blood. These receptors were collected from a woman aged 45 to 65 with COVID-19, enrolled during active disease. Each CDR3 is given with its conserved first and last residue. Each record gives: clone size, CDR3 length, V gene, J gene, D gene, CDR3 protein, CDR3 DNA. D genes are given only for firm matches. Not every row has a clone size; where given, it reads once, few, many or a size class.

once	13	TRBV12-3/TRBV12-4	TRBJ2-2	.	CASSRNQAGELFF	TGTGCCAGCAGTCGCAACCAGGCCGGGGAGCTGTTTTTT
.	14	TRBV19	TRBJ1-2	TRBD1	CASSYRTGSSGYTF	TGTGCCAGTAGTTACCGGACAGGGTCGAGTGGCTACACCTTC
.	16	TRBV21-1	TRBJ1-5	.	CASSKGRSEYNQPQHF	TGTGCCAGCAGCAAAGGACGAAGCGAGTACAATCAGCCCCAGCATTTT
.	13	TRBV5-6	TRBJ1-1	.	CASSLAGLPEAFF	TGTGCCAGCAGCTTGGCGGGACTCCCTGAAGCTTTCTTT
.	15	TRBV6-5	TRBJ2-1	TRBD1	CASSPRDRGYNEQFF	TGTGCCAGCAGCCCCCGGGACAGGGGTTACAATGAGCAGTTCTTC
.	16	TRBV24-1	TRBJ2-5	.	CATSDFSGNSQETQYF	TGTGCCACCAGTGATTTCTCGGGGAACAGCCAAGAGACCCAGTACTTC
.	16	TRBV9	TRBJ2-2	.	CASSPPTGPGTGELFF	TGTGCCAGCAGCCCCCCAACAGGGCCCGGCACCGGGGAGCTGTTTTTT
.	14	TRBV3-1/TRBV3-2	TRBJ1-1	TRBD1	CASSRTGGIAEAFF	TGTGCCAGCAGCCGGACAGGGGGAATCGCTGAAGCTTTCTTT
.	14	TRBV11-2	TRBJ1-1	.	CASSLVVGGTEAFF	TGTGCCAGCAGCTTAGTAGTGGGAGGCACTGAAGCTTTCTTT
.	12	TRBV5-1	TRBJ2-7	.	CASSPTGHEQYF	TGCGCCAGCAGCCCCACAGGGCACGAGCAGTACTTC
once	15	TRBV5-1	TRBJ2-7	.	CASSSSHGGIYEQYF	TGCGCCAGCAGCAGTTCCCACGGAGGGATCTACGAGCAGTACTTC
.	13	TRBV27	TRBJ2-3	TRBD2	CASSRGGADTQYF	TGTGCCAGCAGTCGCGGGGGGGCCGATACGCAGTATTTT
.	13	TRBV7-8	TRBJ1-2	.	CASSLVRGDGYTF	TGTGCCAGCAGCTTAGTTAGGGGCGATGGCTACACCTTC